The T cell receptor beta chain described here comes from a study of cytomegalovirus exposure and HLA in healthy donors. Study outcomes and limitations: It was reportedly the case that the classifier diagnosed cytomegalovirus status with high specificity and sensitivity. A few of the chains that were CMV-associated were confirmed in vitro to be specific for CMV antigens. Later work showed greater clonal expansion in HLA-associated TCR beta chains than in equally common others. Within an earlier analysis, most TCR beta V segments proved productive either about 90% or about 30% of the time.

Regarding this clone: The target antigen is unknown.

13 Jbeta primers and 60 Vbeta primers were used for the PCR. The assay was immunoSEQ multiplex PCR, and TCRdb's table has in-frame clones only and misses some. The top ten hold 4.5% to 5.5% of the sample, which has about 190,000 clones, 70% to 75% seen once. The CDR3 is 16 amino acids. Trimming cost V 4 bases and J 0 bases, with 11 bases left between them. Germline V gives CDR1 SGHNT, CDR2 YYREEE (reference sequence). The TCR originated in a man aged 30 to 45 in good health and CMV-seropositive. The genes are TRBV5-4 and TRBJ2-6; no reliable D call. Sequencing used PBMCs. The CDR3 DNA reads TGTGCCAGCAGCCCCCCTTTGAGCTCTGGGGCCAACGTCCTGACTTTC. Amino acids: CASSPPLSSGANVLTF.